A single sample gave rise to the 16 T cell receptor beta chains below, sequenced in a study of blood T cell repertoires in COVID-19. TCRdb's copy holds only in-frame clones and misses some; the assay was immunoSEQ multiplex PCR. The sample contains about 150,000 clones, approximately 90% of which appear only once. Sequencing was carried out using PBMCs or T cells enriched from blood (not recorded which). Every receptor here comes from a woman in her thirties or forties who had been exposed to COVID-19.

The chain combines TRBV27 with TRBJ2-3; D is possibly TRBD1 (6 bases). This CDR3 has 15 residues. The germline V gene encodes CDR1 MNHEY and CDR2 SMNVEV (reference sequence). Trimming removed 6 bases at V and 5 bases at J, with 18 bases between. As DNA, the CDR3 is TGTGCCAGCAGAATACTACAGGGTTCGGGAGATACGCAGTATTTT. It specifies CASRILQGSGDTQYF.

The rearrangement joins TRBV3-1 (or the pseudogene TRBV3-2) to TRBJ2-1; 14 bases map to TRBD2. Germline CDR1 reads LGHDT; CDR2 reads YNNKEL (reference sequence). There are 18 residues in the CDR3. V dropped 4 bases and J dropped 2; count of bases not matched to a gene: 7. Here the CDR3 reads CASSPGTSGGPTYNEQFF. Here the CDR3 DNA reads TGTGCCAGCAGCCCCGGGACTAGCGGGGGACCTACCTACAATGAGCAGTTCTTC.

The chain couples TRBV10-3 to TRBJ1-1; the match to TRBD1 covers 9 bases. Germline V gene lookup returns CDR1 ENHRY and CDR2 SYGVKD. Unmatched junction bases numbered 3, after V lost 2 bases and J lost 5 bases. The CDR3 contains 14 residues. The CDR3 region has the DNA TGTGCCATCAGTGAGGGACAGGGGAGGACTGAAGCTTTCTTT. Its translation: CAISEGQGRTEAFF.

V usage is TRBV12-5 and J usage is TRBJ2-7, with 8 bases lining up with TRBD1. Per germline, CDR1 LGHNT and CDR2 FRNRAP. The CDR3 is 19 residues long. Unmatched junction bases numbered 19, after V lost 0 bases and J lost 6 bases. The CDR3 coding sequence is TGTGCTAGTGGTTTGGTACTGGGGGATCTTGTCAGGGGGCTGGTCGAGCAGTACTTC. This translates into CASGLVLGDLVRGLVEQYF.

This chain links TRBV11-3 with TRBJ2-5, with 15 bases fitting TRBD2. Germline V gives CDR1 SGHNT, CDR2 YENEEA. CDR3 length equals 16 residues. The trim removed 5 bases at V and 4 bases at J, leaving 5 bases unmatched. Written as DNA, the CDR3 is TGTGCCAGCAGCCACGGACTAGCGGGGGGGAGAGAGACCCAGTACTTC. Its protein is CASSHGLAGGRETQYF.

This clone occurred once. The rearrangement links TRBV6-5 to TRBJ2-7; 8 bases align to TRBD2. V shed 5 bases and J 6 bases; nucleotides not matched to a gene: 9. CDR3 size: 14 residues. Germline V gene sequence: CDR1 MNHEY, CDR2 SVGAGI. CDR3 residues: CASSPKAGGIEQYF. CDR3 nucleotide sequence: TGTGCCAGCAGTCCAAAGGCGGGGGGTATCGAGCAGTACTTC.

This clone occurred a few times. The CDR3 region has the DNA TGTGCCAGCAGTTCCGAGCCGCCTGAAGCTTTCTTT. Translating it yields CASSSEPPEAFF. This chain links TRBV6-5 with TRBJ1-1; D is undetermined. Germline loops: CDR1 MNHEY, CDR2 SVGAGI. Trimming took 4 bases from V and 6 from J, leaving 9 bases between them. The CDR3 has 12 amino acids.

V gene TRBV19 combines with J gene TRBJ2-6; D might be TRBD2 (5 bases). The germline V gene has CDR1 LNHDA and CDR2 SQIVND (reference sequence). Trimming removed 4 bases at V and 11 bases at J, with 12 bases between. This CDR3 spans 13 amino acids. CDR3: CASSRANGDVLTF. Written as DNA, the CDR3 is TGTGCCAGTAGTAGAGCGAACGGGGACGTCCTGACTTTC. The entire variable domain, with the rest obtained from reference TRBV19 and TRBJ2-6, is as follows: DGGITQSPKYLFRKEGQNVTLSCEQNLNHDAMYWYRQDPGQGLRLIYYSQIVNDFQKGDIAEGYSVSREKKESFPLTVTSAQKNPTAFYLCASSRANGDVLTFGAGSRLTVL.

The gene calls are TRBV2 and TRBJ2-2, with 9 nucleotides matching TRBD2. This CDR3 has 14 residues. V gave up 1 base and J gave up 6 bases; unmatched junction bases: 0. CDR1 is SNHLY, CDR2 FYNNEI, per germline. This chain's CDR3 is CASSEGTSAGELFF. The CDR3 DNA follows: TGTGCCAGCAGTGAAGGGACTAGCGCCGGGGAGCTGTTTTTT. The entire variable domain, with the rest obtained from reference TRBV2 and TRBJ2-2, is as follows: EPEVTQTPSHQVTQMGQEVILRCVPISNHLYFYWYRQILGQKVEFLVSFYNNEISEKSEIFDDQFSVERPDGSNFTLKIRSTKLEDSAMYFCASSEGTSAGELFFGEGSRLTVL.

This clone has a handful of counts. V gene TRBV6-5 combines with J gene TRBJ1-1, with D tentatively TRBD1 (6 bases). The ends were cut back, 0 bases at V and 4 bases at J, with 12 bases in the middle. The CDR3 spans 15 residues. CDR1 and CDR2 from the germline V gene are MNHEY and SVGAGI. In DNA, the CDR3 is TGTGCCAGCAGTTACTCGAACAGGGCAGTCACTGAAGCTTTCTTT. It is translated as CASSYSNRAVTEAFF.

The chain carries TRBV28 and TRBJ2-3, with D possibly being TRBD1 (5 bases). The V end was cut by 4 bases, the J end by 2 bases, with 16 bases between. CDR1 MDHEN and CDR2 SYDVKM come from the germline V gene. There are 16 residues in the CDR3. The CDR3 reads CASSSWTSSYTDTQYF. DNA for the CDR3: TGTGCCAGCAGTTCCTGGACATCATCGTACACAGATACGCAGTATTTT.

In this sample, this clone turned up once. The chain employs TRBV9 and TRBJ2-5; no definite D call. Germline V gene sequence: CDR1 SGDLS, CDR2 YYNGEE. V was pared by 3 bases and J by 5 bases, with 11 bases between. The CDR3 totals 13 residues. CDR3: CASSGRSRETQYF. The DNA for the CDR3 is TGTGCCAGCAGCGGCAGGTCCCGGGAGACCCAGTACTTC.

This chain uses TRBV19 with TRBJ2-7; a weak D match, TRBD1 (6 bases). The germline V and J ends were trimmed by 6 bases and 1 base, with 10 bases remaining between them. The CDR3 spans 13 residues. Germline V gives CDR1 LNHDA, CDR2 SQIVND (reference sequence). DNA for the CDR3: TGTGCCAGTAGCGTACAGGGTTCCTACGAGCAGTACTTC. It codes for CASSVQGSYEQYF.

CDR3 coding DNA: TGTGCCAGCAGCGTAGCCCAACTAGCGGGAGGCGCAGATACGCAGTATTTT. Encoded protein: CASSVAQLAGGADTQYF. The J gene is TRBJ2-3, the V gene TRBV9; 12 nucleotides line up with TRBD2. After removal of 0 bases from V and 4 bases from J, the junction contained 6 bases not matched to a gene. The CDR3 spans 17 residues. Germline values: CDR1 SGDLS, CDR2 YYNGEE.

V gene TRBV25-1 combines with J gene TRBJ2-2; the match to TRBD2 covers 7 bases. CDR1 MGHDK and CDR2 SYGVNS come from the germline V gene. V dropped 3 bases and J dropped 4; count of bases not matched to a gene: 5. The CDR3 has 15 residues. CDR3 protein: CASSDPTSTTGELFF. The CDR3 DNA sequence: TGTGCCAGCAGTGACCCGACTAGCACCACCGGGGAGCTGTTTTTT. The full variable domain, rest sourced from reference TRBV25-1 and TRBJ2-2, is EADIYQTPRYLVIGTGKKITLECSQTMGHDKMYWYQQDPGMELHLIHYSYGVNSTEKGDLSSESTVSRIRTEHFPLTLESARPSHTSQYLCASSDPTSTTGELFFGEGSRLTVL.

The chain employs TRBV19 and TRBJ1-1; D unclear. Germline V gives CDR1 LNHDA, CDR2 SQIVND (reference sequence). Trimming removed 6 bases at V and 5 bases at J, with 7 bases between. The CDR3 runs to 11 residues. DNA for the CDR3: TGTGCCAGTAGGTCTCTGACTGAAGCTTTCTTT. It codes for CASRSLTEAFF.